What follows are 19 T cell receptor beta chains derived from one specimen sequenced in a study of Ad26.COV2.S vaccination and SARS-CoV-2 variants (dated by TCRdb to the early 2020s). The label giving this sample's treatment or condition can be read as: around 19 received Ad26.COV2.S at low or high dose, single or two shots; several received placebo; per-sample allocation not given. For vaccine and placebo recipients, repertoires were sequenced using samples collected on day 63 after the first injection. Libraries were constructed by the immunoSEQ multiplex PCR assay. TCRdb holds this immuneACCESS table with in-frame rearrangements only. Some clones are missing; in checked studies, unresolved V genes explain under half, and the rest has no known cause. The sample table lists fewer than 900,000 clones, around 92% of them with a count of one. About 1.5% of the sample goes to the ten largest clones.

Here the sequenced sample was peripheral blood, taken in a trial of Ad26.COV2.S vaccine versus placebo. Receptors originate from a person between 18 and 65 years old who received the Ad26.COV2.S COVID-19 vaccine or a placebo.

The V call is TRBV19, the J call TRBJ2-7, with D possibly called TRBD1 or TRBD2 (5 bases each). The CDR3 length is 16 residues. CDR1 and CDR2 (germline): LNHDA, SQIVND (reference sequence). Trimming took 3 bases from V and 2 from J, leaving 17 bases between them. The CDR3 DNA sequence: TGTGCCAGTAGTATTAACTTCCGGGACGGAACCTACGAGCAGTACTTC. It specifies CASSINFRDGTYEQYF.

The chain has TRBV7-2 and TRBJ2-2; a weak D match, TRBD2 (6 bases). Germline CDR1 SGHTA, CDR2 FQGNSA. The V end lost 5 bases, the J end lost 0 bases, and 13 bases lay between the germline ends. This CDR3 spans 16 amino acids. The chain's CDR3 is CASSPWVAANTGELFF. The CDR3 DNA reads TGTGCCAGCAGCCCCTGGGTAGCGGCGAACACCGGGGAGCTGTTTTTT.

The chain couples TRBV30 to TRBJ2-2, with D maybe TRBD2 (5 bases). CDR3 length: 14 amino acids. From germline, CDR1 is GTSNPN and CDR2 SVGIG (reference sequence). Trimming left V 3 bases short and J 4 bases short, with 12 bases between. The CDR3 is CAWSRDTSTGELFF. The CDR3 DNA reads as TGTGCCTGGAGCCGGGATACCAGCACCGGGGAGCTGTTTTTT.

The rearrangement links TRBV18 to TRBJ2-5; 7 nucleotides align to TRBD1. Germline CDR1 is KGHSH and CDR2 is LQKENI. Germline trimming cut 3 bases from V and 1 base from J; bases unmatched to any gene: 5. The CDR3 sequence is 15 residues long. This chain's CDR3 is CASSPRGGSQETQYF. The CDR3 nucleotides read TGTGCCAGCTCACCGAGAGGGGGCAGCCAAGAGACCCAGTACTTC.

V is TRBV9 and J is TRBJ2-2; D remains ambiguous. Germline-derived CDR1 and CDR2 are SGDLS and YYNGEE. V was trimmed by 4 bases and J by 0 bases, leaving 10 bases between them. The CDR3 length is 15 residues. CDR3 sequence reads: CASSPRGANTGELFF. The CDR3 DNA reads TGTGCCAGCAGCCCCCGCGGCGCGAACACCGGGGAGCTGTTTTTT.

The J gene is TRBJ2-1, the V gene TRBV7-9; TRBD2 aligns across 13 bases. V dropped 6 bases and J dropped 8; count of bases not matched to a gene: 10. The CDR3 runs 16 residues. The germline CDR1 and CDR2 sequences are SEHNR and FQNEAQ (reference sequence). The CDR3 nucleotides are TGTGCCAGCAGTTCTGGGACTAGCGGGAAGGTCCATGAGCAGTTCTTC. It codes for CASSSGTSGKVHEQFF. Together with reference TRBV7-9 and TRBJ2-1, the CDR3 gives the full variable domain: DTGVSQNPRHKITKRGQNVTFRCDPISEHNRLYWYRQTLGQGPEFLTYFQNEAQLEKSRLLSDRFSAERPKGSFSTLEIQRTEQGDSAMYLCASSSGTSGKVHEQFFGPGTRLTVL.

V gene TRBV10-2 combines with J gene TRBJ1-6; the match to TRBD1 covers 9 bases. This CDR3 has 17 amino acids. CDR1 and CDR2 from the germline V gene are WSHSY and SAAADI. The V gene end was trimmed by 3 bases and the J gene end by 0 bases; junction bases not matched to a gene: 3. The DNA of the CDR3 is TGCGCCAGCAGTGAACAGGGGGCGAGCTCCTATAATTCACCCCTCCACTTT. This gives the protein CASSEQGASSYNSPLHF.

The gene calls are TRBV4-2 and TRBJ1-1; 8 bases match TRBD1. The V segment lost 8 bases and the J segment 6 bases; nucleotides outside the gene matches: 8. The CDR3 is made up of 13 amino acids. Germline V gene lookup returns CDR1 LGHNA and CDR2 YNFKEQ. In DNA, the CDR3 is TGTGCCAGCCGCGGGACAGGAATTCCTGAAGCTTTCTTT. Protein: CASRGTGIPEAFF.

This sequence joins TRBV27 and TRBJ1-6; D perhaps matches TRBD1 (5 bases). The CDR3 is 14 residues long. Germline assignment: CDR1 MNHEY and CDR2 SMNVEV (reference sequence). Trimming pared 6 bases from V and 11 bases from J, leaving 17 bases between. The CDR3 region has the DNA TGTGCCAGCAGCTTGACCGGGGGAAAGGCACCCCTCCACTTT. It specifies CASSLTGGKAPLHF.

The rearrangement links TRBV3-1 (or the pseudogene TRBV3-2) to TRBJ2-5, with 7 bases matching TRBD1. The V segment lost 1 base and the J segment 5 bases; nucleotides outside the gene matches: 7. The germline V gene encodes CDR1 LGHDT and CDR2 YNNKEL (reference sequence). This CDR3 spans 15 amino acids. CDR3 in DNA: TGTGCCAGCAGCCAAGGACAGGGAAGCCGGGAGACCCAGTACTTC. The encoded protein is CASSQGQGSRETQYF.

The chain carries TRBV4-2 and TRBJ1-5; 8 bases are a match to TRBD1. Germline CDR1 reads LGHNA; CDR2 reads YNFKEQ. V dropped 0 bases and J dropped 6; count of bases not matched to a gene: 13. The CDR3 totals 18 residues. CDR3 nucleotide sequence: TGTGCCAGCAGCCAAGACGAGAGGACAGGGATAGGATTTCAGCCCCAGCATTTT. Its protein is CASSQDERTGIGFQPQHF.

The rearrangement links TRBV6-6 to TRBJ2-7; 7 nucleotides agree with TRBD2. Trimming removed 5 bases from V and 2 bases from J; junction bases left unmatched: 6. The length of the CDR3 is 14 residues. CDR1 and CDR2 (germline): MNHNY, SVGAGI (reference sequence). This chain's CDR3 is CASSESGIPYEQYF. The CDR3 DNA is TGTGCCAGCAGTGAGAGCGGGATCCCCTACGAGCAGTACTTC.

The CDR3 region has the DNA TGTGCCAGCAGCTCCGGGACAGGCTACAATGAGCAGTTCTTC. This codes for CASSSGTGYNEQFF. The chain combines TRBV7-9 with TRBJ2-1; TRBD1 matches 8 bases. The CDR3 runs 14 residues. Germline CDR1 and CDR2: SEHNR and FQNEAQ (reference sequence). With 4 bases clipped from V and 3 bases from J, the junction kept 2 bases outside the gene matches.

The chain combines TRBV11-2 with TRBJ1-1; TRBD1 is a possible D gene (6 bases). The germline CDR1 and CDR2 sequences are SGHAT and FQNNGV. V dropped 1 base and J dropped 3 bases, with 9 bases sitting between them. The CDR3 loop spans 14 amino acids. The CDR3 DNA sequence: TGTGCCAGCAGCTTAGGCCACAGGGACACTGAAGCTTTCTTT. Amino acids: CASSLGHRDTEAFF.

The V and J genes are TRBV24-1 and TRBJ2-3; D call uncertain. The V gene's germline CDR1 is KGHDR and CDR2 SFDVKD. V lost 3 bases to trimming and J lost 2 bases, with 8 bases between them. The CDR3 is 14 residues long. The CDR3 nucleotides read TGTGCCACCAGTGATGACGGATACACAGATACGCAGTATTTT. Translation gives CATSDDGYTDTQYF.

The gene calls are TRBV20-1 and TRBJ1-5; D remains ambiguous. The CDR3 totals 13 residues. CDR1 and CDR2 (germline): DFQATT, SNEGSKA (reference sequence). Between the trimmed V and J ends, which lost 3 bases and 6 bases, there was a span of 12 bases. The CDR3 coding sequence is TGCAGTGCTAGTCCGCAGGAGAGTCAGCCCCAGCATTTT. Its protein product is CSASPQESQPQHF.

The CDR3 nucleotides read TGCGCCAGCAGCCAAGACGGAGGGGGCACTGAAGCTTTCTTT. It yields the protein CASSQDGGGTEAFF. This chain uses TRBV4-3 with TRBJ1-1, with D perhaps matching TRBD1 (6 bases). Trimming took off 0 bases at V and 4 bases at J, with 9 bases between the two ends. Germline V gives CDR1 LGHNA, CDR2 YSLEER. The CDR3 length is 14 residues.

The chain carries TRBV5-1 and TRBJ2-1; 12 positions match TRBD2. Germline V gene lookup returns CDR1 SGHRS and CDR2 YFSETQ. The CDR3 has 15 amino acids. After removal of 0 bases from V and 7 bases from J, the junction contained 2 bases not matched to a gene. CDR3 coding DNA: TGCGCCAGCAGCTTGGCGCTAGCGGGAGGGAATGAGCAGTTCTTC. Translating it yields CASSLALAGGNEQFF.

The chain links TRBV6-5 to TRBJ2-5, with D possibly being TRBD2 (7 bases). Germline loops: CDR1 MNHEY, CDR2 SVGAGI. Trimming cost V 7 bases and J 5 bases, with 17 bases left between them. The CDR3 length is 14 residues. In DNA form, the CDR3 reads TGTGCCAGCAAGAGTAGGGGGGGGCCGGAGACCCAGTACTTC. Encoded protein: CASKSRGGPETQYF.